What follows are 32 T cell receptor beta chains derived from one specimen sequenced in a study of blood T cell repertoires in COVID-19. This table comes from immunoSEQ multiplex PCR, and its TCRdb copy is limited to in-frame clones, with some not included. This sample yields hundreds of thousands of clones, of which around nine tenths are seen a single time; 1.5% to 2% belongs to the top ten. Material: peripheral blood. Receptors were obtained from a woman younger than 45 with COVID-19, enrolled during active disease.

This chain joins TRBV11-3 and TRBJ2-1; 14 positions agree with TRBD2. There are 17 residues in the CDR3. Germline CDR1 is SGHNT and CDR2 is YENEEA. With 6 bases clipped from V and 5 bases from J, the junction kept 9 bases outside the gene matches. As DNA, the CDR3 is TGTGCCAGCAGGGATCCCGGGACTAGCGGGGGCCACAATGAGCAGTTCTTC. It specifies CASRDPGTSGGHNEQFF.

The gene calls are TRBV10-3 and TRBJ1-4; D ambiguous. The length of the CDR3 is 15 residues. Germline V CDR1 and CDR2: ENHRY, SYGVKD. V was shortened by 2 bases and J by 0 bases, with 7 bases between the two germline ends. CDR3 sequence (DNA): TGTGCCATCAGTGAGAAAGCTGCAACTAATGAAAAACTGTTTTTT. Residues: CAISEKAATNEKLFF.

This clone was found once. The chain recombines TRBV7-2 with TRBJ2-5, with 14 bases identical to TRBD2. Germline lookup yields CDR1 SGHTA and CDR2 FQGNSA. CDR3 length: 18 amino acids. Germline trimming cut 1 base from V and 7 bases from J; bases unmatched to any gene: 11. Here the CDR3 DNA reads TGTGCCAGCAGCTTAGTGGGGACTAGCGGGGGCCACGGGGGGACCCAGTACTTC. Translation gives CASSLVGTSGGHGGTQYF.

The chain is built from TRBV6-4 and TRBJ1-5, with 11 bases matching TRBD1. The germline V gene encodes CDR1 MRHNA and CDR2 SNTAGT. CDR3 size: 16 residues. Germline trimming cut 2 bases from V and 6 bases from J; bases unmatched to any gene: 6. CDR3 sequence: CASSDGQGARSQPQHF. CDR3 DNA sequence: TGTGCCAGCAGTGACGGACAGGGGGCGCGGAGTCAGCCCCAGCATTTT.

The chain joins TRBV7-6 to TRBJ1-2; weak D call: TRBD1 (5 bases). There are 14 residues in the CDR3. Trimming removed 1 base from V and 4 bases from J, with 10 bases in between. The germline V gene has CDR1 SGHVS and CDR2 FNYEAQ. CDR3 loop: CASSLGTGTYGYTF. In DNA, the CDR3 is TGTGCCAGCAGCTTAGGAACAGGCACCTATGGCTACACCTTC.

This rearrangement joins TRBV7-2 to TRBJ2-2; D unclear. This CDR3 comprises 14 residues. CDR1 is SGHTA and CDR2 is FQGNSA in the germline V gene. Trimming removed 5 bases at V and 1 base at J, with 8 bases between. For the CDR3, the DNA is TGTGCCAGCAGCGAATGGAGGAACACCGGGGAGCTGTTTTTT. Residues: CASSEWRNTGELFF.

The CDR3 here is CASSLRVATGSNSPLHF. The DNA of the CDR3 is TGTGCCAGCAGCCTAAGGGTGGCTACAGGGAGTAATTCACCCCTCCACTTT. V and J are TRBV7-2 and TRBJ1-6, with D possibly TRBD1 on 6 matching bases. The CDR3 runs to 17 residues. Trimming pared 5 bases from V and 6 bases from J, leaving 20 bases between. Germline loops: CDR1 SGHTA, CDR2 FQGNSA.

V gene TRBV7-8 combines with J gene TRBJ2-7; 7 nucleotides line up with TRBD1. The CDR3 is 15 amino acids. V was pared by 3 bases and J by 0 bases, with 5 bases of the junction left unmatched. The germline gives CDR1 SGHVS, CDR2 FQNEAQ. CDR3 DNA sequence: TGTGCCAGCAGCTTTCCGACAGGGATCTCCTACGAGCAGTACTTC. Its protein product is CASSFPTGISYEQYF.

The V and J genes are TRBV6-5 and TRBJ2-3, with 8 bases matching TRBD1. Germline CDR1 is MNHEY and CDR2 is SVGAGI. With 0 bases clipped from V and 3 bases from J, the junction kept 5 bases outside the gene matches. This CDR3 has 16 amino acids. The CDR3 DNA reads as TGTGCCAGCAGTTACTCCCGGCACAGGGGGACAGATACGCAGTATTTT. Translated, it gives CASSYSRHRGTDTQYF.

Details on this clone: The junction does not match germline at one end; this may be a read error. The chain carries TRBV18 and TRBJ2-2; TRBD1 matches at 11 bases. The CDR3 covers 16 residues. The germline gives CDR1 KGHSH, CDR2 LQKENI. The CDR3 DNA is TGTGCCAGCTCGCCACGGACAGGGGGCAACACCGGGGAGCTGTTTTTT. Protein sequence: CASSPRTGGNTGELFF.

The J gene is TRBJ1-2, the V gene TRBV12-3 or TRBV12-4; 7 bases align to TRBD1. Unmatched junction bases numbered 4, after V lost 3 bases and J lost 6 bases. This CDR3 spans 13 amino acids. The CDR3 is CASSLKGADGYTF. CDR3 coding DNA: TGTGCCAGCAGTTTGAAGGGGGCTGATGGCTACACCTTC.

The V and J genes are TRBV6-1 and TRBJ2-6; 10 nucleotides align to TRBD2. The CDR3 contains 17 residues. Germline V lookup: CDR1 MNHNS, CDR2 SASEGT. J gave up 0 bases and V 2 bases, and 1 base lay outside the gene matches. In DNA form, the CDR3 reads TGTGCCAGCAGTGAAAGCGGGGGGGCCTCTGGGGCCAACGTCCTGACTTTC. This translates into CASSESGGASGANVLTF.

The genes are TRBV18 and TRBJ1-2; D not resolved. V was shortened by 3 bases and J by 2 bases, with 10 bases between the two germline ends. Germline V gene lookup returns CDR1 KGHSH and CDR2 LQKENI. This CDR3 has 14 amino acids. The CDR3 is CASSPMGLNYGYTF. The CDR3 nucleotides are TGTGCCAGCTCACCGATGGGCTTGAACTATGGCTACACCTTC.

This chain joins TRBV10-3 and TRBJ2-2; D call uncertain. CDR1 ENHRY and CDR2 SYGVKD come from the germline V gene. The length of the CDR3 is 11 residues. The V end was cut by 7 bases, the J end by 4 bases, with 4 bases between. The CDR3 region is CAITGTGELFF. CDR3 sequence (DNA): TGTGCCATCACAGGCACCGGGGAGCTGTTTTTT.

This clone was recorded once. The rearrangement uses TRBV6-4 and TRBJ2-2; the D gene is possibly TRBD2 (8 bases). The CDR3 length is 16 residues. CDR1 is MRHNA, CDR2 SNTAGT, per germline. Trimming took 3 bases from V and 3 from J, leaving 14 bases between them. The CDR3 loop reads CASSETGGGDTGELFF. The CDR3 region has the DNA TGTGCCAGCAGTGAGACGGGAGGGGGCGACACCGGGGAGCTGTTTTTT.

The genes are TRBV28 and TRBJ2-7, with TRBD2 matching 7 bases. CDR3 size: 13 residues. After removal of 9 bases from V and 2 bases from J, the junction contained 7 bases not matched to a gene. Germline V gives CDR1 MDHEN, CDR2 SYDVKM. The CDR3 sequence is CASKKGLAYEQYV. The DNA for the CDR3 is TGTGCCAGTAAGAAAGGACTAGCCTACGAGCAGTACGTC.

This chain links TRBV18 with TRBJ2-7, with TRBD2 identical over 8 bases. The CDR3 extends over 14 amino acids. The V and J ends lost 0 bases and 5 bases, in that order; junction bases with no gene match: 3. Germline loops: CDR1 KGHSH, CDR2 LQKENI. CDR3 in DNA: TGTGCCAGCTCACCACCTAGCGGGGTAAACGAGCAGTACTTC. This codes for CASSPPSGVNEQYF.

This sequence joins TRBV2 and TRBJ1-5, with a weak D call TRBD1 (6 bases). Germline loops: CDR1 SNHLY, CDR2 FYNNEI. The CDR3 length is 18 residues. V shed 5 bases and J shed 0 bases, with 20 bases lying between them. In nucleotides, the CDR3 is TGTGCCAGCAGTAAGAAGGGGGGGGTCCTTTTTAGCAATCAGCCCCAGCATTTT. Translated, it gives CASSKKGGVLFSNQPQHF.

This chain links TRBV18 with TRBJ1-1; no firm D call. Between the trimmed V and J ends, which lost 1 base and 1 base, there was a span of 7 bases. The CDR3 covers 14 residues. Germline V gives CDR1 KGHSH, CDR2 LQKENI. CDR3 coding DNA: TGTGCCAGCTCACCACGAGCCCGGAACACTGAAGCTTTCTTT. This codes for CASSPRARNTEAFF.

The J gene is TRBJ2-1, the V gene TRBV7-2; TRBD1 aligns across 7 bases. V lost 3 bases, J lost 7 bases, and 3 bases stayed unmatched. Germline values: CDR1 SGHTA, CDR2 FQGNSA. This CDR3 has 13 residues. Here the CDR3 reads CASSLGTVNEQFF. For the CDR3, the DNA is TGTGCCAGCAGCTTGGGGACAGTGAATGAGCAGTTCTTC.

The chain combines TRBV2 with TRBJ1-3; tentative D call: TRBD1 (5 bases). The CDR3 totals 16 residues. Trimming shortened V by 5 bases and J by 1 base, and 15 bases separated the two germline ends. Germline-derived CDR1 and CDR2 are SNHLY and FYNNEI. The CDR3 reads CASSPPGTHSGNTIYF. The CDR3 DNA reads TGTGCCAGCAGTCCCCCCGGGACTCATTCTGGAAACACCATATATTTT.

The chain has TRBV14 and TRBJ2-5; 13 nucleotides match TRBD2. Germline CDR1 is SGHDN and CDR2 is FVKESK. The CDR3 is 15 residues long. V lost 4 bases to trimming and J lost 2 bases; unmatched junction nucleotides: 1. The CDR3 loop is CASSPLAGGQETQYF. The DNA of the CDR3 is TGTGCCAGCAGCCCACTAGCGGGGGGGCAAGAGACCCAGTACTTC.

CDR3 sequence reads: CAWSLGQSYEQYF. CDR3 DNA sequence: TGTGCCTGGTCATTGGGCCAGTCCTACGAGCAGTACTTC. This chain links TRBV30 with TRBJ2-7, with D uncertain. V was trimmed by 5 bases and J by 1 base, leaving 12 bases between them. In germline, CDR1 is GTSNPN, CDR2 SVGIG (reference sequence). This CDR3 region has 13 residues.

The rearrangement links TRBV2 to TRBJ2-3, with a weak D call TRBD1 (6 bases). Trimming pared 5 bases from V and 5 bases from J, leaving 11 bases between. CDR1 and CDR2 from the germline V gene are SNHLY and FYNNEI. The CDR3 length is 13 residues. The CDR3 protein is CASSSEGGDTQYF. For the CDR3, the DNA is TGTGCCAGCAGTTCTGAAGGGGGAGATACGCAGTATTTT.

The J gene is TRBJ1-5, the V gene TRBV19, with a possible D match to TRBD1 (5 bases). There are 13 residues in the CDR3. The V and J ends lost 6 bases and 7 bases respectively, with 13 bases between them. The germline V gene encodes CDR1 LNHDA and CDR2 SQIVND (reference sequence). CDR3 nucleotide sequence: TGTGCCAGTAGCCTAAAGCAGGGACAGCCCCAGCATTTT. It yields the protein CASSLKQGQPQHF.

CDR3 sequence (DNA): TGTGCCAGCTCCCGTGCACAGGAATACACTGAAGCTTTCTTT. Translated, it gives CASSRAQEYTEAFF. The V and J genes are TRBV18 and TRBJ1-1, with a weak D call TRBD1 (5 bases). CDR1 is KGHSH, CDR2 LQKENI, per germline. The CDR3 totals 14 residues. The V end lost 6 bases, the J end lost 3 bases, and 14 bases lay between the germline ends.

The CDR3 DNA follows: TGTGCCAGCAGAGTGGGGTTATTGCAGGGGGCGAGAGATGGCTACACCTTC. It translates to CASRVGLLQGARDGYTF. V usage is TRBV2 and J usage is TRBJ1-2; 8 bases align to TRBD1. This CDR3 has 17 amino acids. V shed 6 bases and J 6 bases; nucleotides not matched to a gene: 18. Germline V lookup: CDR1 SNHLY, CDR2 FYNNEI. Full variable domain (remainder filled in from reference TRBV2 and TRBJ1-2): EPEVTQTPSHQVTQMGQEVILRCVPISNHLYFYWYRQILGQKVEFLVSFYNNEISEKSEIFDDQFSVERPDGSNFTLKIRSTKLEDSAMYFCASRVGLLQGARDGYTFGSGTRLTVV.

The chain uses TRBV7-9 and TRBJ1-3; a possible D gene is TRBD1 (5 bases). V shed 4 bases and J shed 2 bases, with 21 bases lying between them. The CDR3 is 18 amino acids. Germline loops: CDR1 SEHNR, CDR2 FQNEAQ (reference sequence). CDR3 loop: CASSSFPRPQGAGNTIYF. DNA of the CDR3: TGTGCCAGCAGCTCTTTCCCAAGGCCGCAGGGTGCTGGAAACACCATATATTTT.

The chain employs TRBV7-9 and TRBJ1-1, with D possibly being TRBD1 (5 bases). This CDR3 contains 15 residues. CDR1 and CDR2 (germline): SEHNR, FQNEAQ (reference sequence). V shed 5 bases and J shed 0 bases, with 13 bases lying between them. The CDR3 DNA reads as TGTGCCAGCAGCCCCCCAGGGATCATGAACACTGAAGCTTTCTTT. This translates into CASSPPGIMNTEAFF.

This clone was picked up one time. The chain is built from TRBV7-9 and TRBJ1-4, with unresolved D. With 5 bases removed from V and 3 bases from J, the gap between germline ends came to 10 bases. This CDR3 region has 14 residues. The V gene's germline CDR1 is SEHNR and CDR2 FQNEAQ (reference sequence). DNA for the CDR3: TGTGCCAGCAGCGAGGGTGTGCCTAATGAAAAACTGTTTTTT. It is translated as CASSEGVPNEKLFF.

V gene TRBV5-6 combines with J gene TRBJ1-1; D uncertain. With 0 bases removed from V and 7 bases from J, the gap between germline ends came to 4 bases. This CDR3 spans 11 amino acids. Germline V gives CDR1 SGHDT, CDR2 YYEEEE. CDR3 sequence reads: CASSLGYEAFF. CDR3 in DNA: TGTGCCAGCAGCTTGGGTTATGAAGCTTTCTTT.

The gene calls are TRBV3-1 (or the pseudogene TRBV3-2) and TRBJ1-2, with TRBD1 matching over 7 bases. There are 14 residues in the CDR3. CDR1 is LGHDT and CDR2 is YNNKEL in the germline V gene (reference sequence). V gave up 4 bases and J gave up 7 bases; unmatched junction bases: 9. The CDR3 sequence is CASSLGTASSGYTF. Written as DNA, the CDR3 is TGTGCCAGCAGCCTTGGGACAGCGTCAAGTGGCTACACCTTC.